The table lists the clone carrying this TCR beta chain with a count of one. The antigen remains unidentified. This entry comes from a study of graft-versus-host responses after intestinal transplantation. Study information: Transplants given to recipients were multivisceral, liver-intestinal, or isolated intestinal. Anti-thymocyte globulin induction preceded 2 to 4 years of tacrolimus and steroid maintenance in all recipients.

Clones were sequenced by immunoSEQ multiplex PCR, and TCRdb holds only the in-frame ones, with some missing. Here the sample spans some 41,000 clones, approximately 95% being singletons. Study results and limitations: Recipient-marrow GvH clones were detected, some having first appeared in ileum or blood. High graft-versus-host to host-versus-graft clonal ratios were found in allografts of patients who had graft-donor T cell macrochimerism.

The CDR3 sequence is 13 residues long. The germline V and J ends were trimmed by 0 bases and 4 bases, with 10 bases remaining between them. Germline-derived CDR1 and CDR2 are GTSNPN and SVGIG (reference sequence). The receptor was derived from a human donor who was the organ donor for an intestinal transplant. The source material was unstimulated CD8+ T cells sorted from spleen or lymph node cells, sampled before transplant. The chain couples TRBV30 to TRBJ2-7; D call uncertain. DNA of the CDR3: TGTGCCTGGAGTGTATTTAGGAGTTACGAGCAGTACTTC. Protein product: CAWSVFRSYEQYF.